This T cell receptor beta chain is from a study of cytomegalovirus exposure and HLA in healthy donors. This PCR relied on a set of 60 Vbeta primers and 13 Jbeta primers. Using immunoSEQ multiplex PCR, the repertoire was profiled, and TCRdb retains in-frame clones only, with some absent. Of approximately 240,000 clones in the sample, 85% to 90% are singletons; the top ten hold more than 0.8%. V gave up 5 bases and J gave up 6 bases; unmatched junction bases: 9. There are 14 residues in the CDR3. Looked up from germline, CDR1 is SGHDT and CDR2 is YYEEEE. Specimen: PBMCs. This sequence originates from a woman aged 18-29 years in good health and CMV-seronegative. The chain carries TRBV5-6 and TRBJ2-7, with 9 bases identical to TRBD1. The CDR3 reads CASSPGTGIREQYF. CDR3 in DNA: TGTGCCAGCAGTCCCGGGACAGGGATCCGCGAGCAGTACTTC.